The 3 T cell receptor beta chains presented below share a single source sample, sequenced in a study of T cell repertoires in cytomegalovirus infection. MiXCR, run by TCRdb on the reads, gives a single entry per CDR3 protein. In the table there are approximately 1,000,000 distinct CDR3 sequences, roughly 30% of which are singletons. These receptors have no known antigen. Specimen: cultured CD8+ T cells from PBMCs, collected from culture after CMV antigen stimulation. Every receptor here comes from a human donor in good health (CMV status not recorded). Some clones in this sample may be carry-over from other donors' samples.

This clonotype was observed at least ten times. The chain uses TRBV7-2 and TRBJ1-2; D is uncertain. This CDR3 has 15 amino acids. Germline V gene lookup returns CDR1 SGHTA and CDR2 FQGNSA. Deletions cut 5 bases from V and 4 bases from J, with 17 bases between. CDR3 in DNA: TGTGCCAGCAGCCTTAAGATCTCCGTTCTCTATGGCTACACCTTC. Translated, it gives CASSLKISVLYGYTF. The full variable domain, in which reference TRBV7-2 and TRBJ1-2 provide the parts outside the CDR3, is GAGVSQSPSNKVTEKGKDVELRCDPISGHTALYWYRQSLGQGLEFLIYFQGNSAPDKSGLPSDRFSAERTGGSVSTLTIQRTQQEDSAVYLCASSLKISVLYGYTFGSGTRLTVV.

This clonotype was recorded at least ten times. The V and J genes are TRBV12-3 or TRBV12-4 and TRBJ2-2, with D perhaps assigned TRBD1 or TRBD2 (5 bases each). Trimming removed 6 bases at V and 4 bases at J, with 15 bases between. This CDR3 has 15 residues. CDR3 in DNA: TGTGCCAGCAGCTTCAAGGCTGGGGGCACCGGGGAGCTGTTTTTT. This encodes CASSFKAGGTGELFF.

The chain couples TRBV6-6 to TRBJ2-7; unclear D gene. The CDR3 spans 15 residues. Trimming left V 0 bases short and J 2 bases short, with 11 bases between. Germline V CDR1 and CDR2: MNHNY, SVGAGI (reference sequence). The CDR3 DNA sequence: TGTGCCAGCAGTTACTCGCATACGGGCACCTACGAGCAGTACTTC. Protein sequence: CASSYSHTGTYEQYF.